One and the same sample provided the 27 T cell receptor beta chains below, sequenced in a study of T cell clonality in common variable immunodeficiency. Here immunoSEQ multiplex PCR was the method, and the copy in TCRdb shows in-frame clones only, minus some. Listed for the sample are about 37,000 clones, none seen a single time. Source material: peripheral blood mononuclear cells. The receptors were sampled from a person aged 18 to 75 in good health.

In its sample, this clone was seen a few times. The read ends 3 residues early relative to the CDR3; the germline J gene fills the gap. This chain uses TRBV7-2 with TRBJ1-3; TRBD1 agrees at 8 bases. The germline V gene has CDR1 SGHTA and CDR2 FQGNSA. V shed 8 bases and J 6 bases; nucleotides not matched to a gene: 9. This CDR3 contains 14 residues. The CDR3 loop reads CASQTDRAENTIYF. The part of the CDR3 DNA that was read is TGTGCCAGCCAAACGGACAGGGCTGAAAACACC.

Remarks on this clone: One end of the junction is discordant with germline, which a read error may explain. The CDR3 extends 3 residues past the end of the read, so its final part is completed from the germline J gene. The chain recombines TRBV5-1 with TRBJ2-2; TRBD1 matches 9 bases. The CDR3 is made up of 16 amino acids. Germline V lookup: CDR1 SGHRS, CDR2 YFSETQ. The sequenced CDR3 bases are TGCGCCAGCAGTTTGGGACAGGGAACAACTAATGAAAAG. Protein: CASSLGQGTTNEK. The whole CDR3 sequence reads CASSLGQGTTNEKLFF.

For this clone: The read gets to within 3 residues of the CDR3 end, and the germline J gene fills in the rest. This sequence joins TRBV5-6 and TRBJ2-3; 7 bases align to TRBD1. The V gene's germline CDR1 is SGHDT and CDR2 YYEEEE. V shed 5 bases and J 2 bases; nucleotides not matched to a gene: 5. The CDR3 covers 14 residues. The CDR3 region is CASSGTDYTDTQYF. CDR3 DNA (partial): TGTGCCAGCAGTGGGACAGACTACACAGATACG.

Many counts were recorded for this clone. The sequence runs out 3 residues before the end of the CDR3; the remainder is reconstructed from the germline J gene. J is TRBJ2-6 and V is TRBV30, with TRBD1 matching 9 bases. V was clipped by 8 bases and J by 2 bases; unmatched bases: 13. The CDR3 is 17 amino acids. Germline CDR1 is GTSNPN and CDR2 is SVGIG (reference sequence). The CDR3 sequence: CAHETGTGSPGANVLTF. CDR3 DNA, as far as it was read: TGTGCCCACGAGACCGGGACAGGGAGTCCTGGGGCCAACGTC.

This clone showed up many times. The CDR3 end lies 3 residues beyond the end of the read and is filled in from the germline J gene. The chain is built from TRBV6-2 or TRBV6-3 and TRBJ2-7, with TRBD2 identical over 12 bases. Losses at the gene ends were 7 bases for V and 3 bases for J; bases not matched to a gene: 4. In germline, CDR1 is MNHEY, CDR2 SVGEGT. There are 14 residues in the CDR3. The CDR3 protein is CASTGLAGYYEQYF. Incomplete CDR3 DNA: TGTGCCAGCACTGGACTAGCGGGATACTACGAG.

For this clone: The read terminates 3 residues before the CDR3 end, so the remaining end is supplied by the germline J gene. J is TRBJ1-1 and V is TRBV30, with D uncertain. The CDR3 is made up of 11 amino acids. V lost 5 bases and J 5 bases, leaving 9 bases between the germline ends. Germline V gene lookup returns CDR1 GTSNPN and CDR2 SVGIG (reference sequence). The CDR3 sequence is CAWEARTEAFF. The CDR3 bases that were read are TGTGCCTGGGAGGCCAGGACTGAA.

The table lists this clone with a few counts. The read terminates 3 residues ahead of where the CDR3 ends, so the germline J gene completes it. The rearrangement links TRBV29-1 to TRBJ1-6, with TRBD1 identical over 7 bases. Looked up from germline, CDR1 is SQVTM and CDR2 is ANQGSEA. The CDR3 spans 14 residues. V lost 4 bases, J lost 8 bases, and 8 bases stayed unmatched. CDR3: CSVALRQGDSPLHF. The covered CDR3 bases are TGCAGCGTTGCCCTGAGACAGGGAGATTCACCC.

Ten or more counts support this clone. The CDR3 extends 3 residues past the end of the read, so its final part is completed from the germline J gene. The gene calls are TRBV5-1 and TRBJ2-2, with 9 bases identical to TRBD1. The CDR3 is 15 amino acids. The V gene's germline CDR1 is SGHRS and CDR2 YFSETQ. Trimming took 3 bases from V and 4 from J; bases not matched to a gene: 4. CDR3 residues: CASSSDRGSTGELFF. The CDR3 bases that were read are TGCGCCAGCAGCTCAGACAGGGGGAGCACCGGGGAG.

This clone was counted a few times. The sequence runs out 3 residues before the end of the CDR3; the remainder is reconstructed from the germline J gene. The chain uses TRBV11-2 and TRBJ2-5, with D unclear. The CDR3 is 13 amino acids. Trimming took off 1 base at V and 4 bases at J, with 7 bases between the two ends. CDR1 SGHAT and CDR2 FQNNGV come from the germline V gene. The CDR3 sequence: CASSLVPSETQYF. CDR3 bases read: TGTGCCAGCAGCTTAGTCCCGTCAGAGACC.

In its sample, this clone was seen many times. The CDR3 is cut off 3 residues early in the read; its end comes from the germline J gene. V usage is TRBV29-1 and J usage is TRBJ2-1, with D perhaps matching TRBD1 or TRBD2 (5 bases each). The CDR3 length is 15 residues. Trimming pared 3 bases from V and 4 bases from J, leaving 16 bases between. The germline V gene encodes CDR1 SQVTM and CDR2 ANQGSEA. The sequenced CDR3 bases are TGCAGCGTTGAGAGGGCAGGGTACTCGTACAATGAG. This encodes CSVERAGYSYNE. The CDR3 as a whole reads CSVERAGYSYNEQFF.

This clone was seen many times. The read ends 3 residues shy of where the CDR3 ends; the end is completed using the germline J gene. The chain uses TRBV5-1 and TRBJ2-7; 15 positions match TRBD2. This CDR3 contains 15 residues. From germline, CDR1 is SGHRS and CDR2 YFSETQ. The V gene end was trimmed by 3 bases and the J gene end by 4 bases; junction bases not matched to a gene: 2. The CDR3 here is CASSSGLAGGYEQYF. CDR3 bases read: TGCGCCAGCAGCTCGGGACTAGCGGGGGGATACGAG.

This clone was seen a handful of times. Sequencing ends 3 residues short of the CDR3 end; the germline J gene provides the rest. The chain joins TRBV5-1 to TRBJ2-2, with 16 bases identical to TRBD2. The CDR3 runs to 18 residues. Germline V gene sequence: CDR1 SGHRS, CDR2 YFSETQ. The V and J ends lost 2 bases and 4 bases, in that order; junction bases with no gene match: 5. CDR3 bases read: TGCGCCAGCAGCTTCTCCGGGACTAGCGGGAGGGGCACCGGGGAG. This encodes CASSFSGTSGRGTGE. The full CDR3 reads CASSFSGTSGRGTGELFF.

This clone was observed a handful of times. The read ends 3 residues early relative to the CDR3; the germline J gene fills the gap. V and J are TRBV18 and TRBJ2-2, with 8 bases identical to TRBD1. The CDR3 covers 14 residues. In germline, CDR1 is KGHSH, CDR2 LQKENI. The DNA read from the CDR3 is TGTGCCAGCTCCCTTGGACAGGGTGAGGAAAAG. Translation gives CASSLGQGEEK. In full, the CDR3 is CASSLGQGEEKLFF.

This clone was seen repeatedly, ten times or more. The read ends 3 residues early relative to the CDR3; the germline J gene fills the gap. The chain couples TRBV12-3 or TRBV12-4 to TRBJ1-6; no clear D. The length of the CDR3 is 14 residues. Trimming removed 1 base at V and 5 bases at J, with 6 bases between. CDR3 in amino acids: CASSLESHNSPLHF. CDR3 DNA (partial): TGTGCCAGCAGTTTAGAAAGCCATAATTCACCC.

This clone has at least ten counts. The CDR3 here is CASSPVRLGNSPLHF. CDR3 bases read: TGTGCCAGCAGCCCCGTCAGGTTGGGTAATTCACCC. V gene TRBV14 combines with J gene TRBJ1-6; no clear D. The CDR3 end lies 3 residues beyond the end of the read and is filled in from the germline J gene. CDR3 length: 15 amino acids. The V gene lost 4 bases and the J gene lost 6 bases, with 13 bases spanning the gap. Germline CDR1 SGHDN, CDR2 FVKESK. The full variable domain, rest sourced from reference TRBV14 and TRBJ1-6, is EAGVTQFPSHSVIEKGQTVTLRCDPISGHDNLYWYRRVMGKEIKFLLHFVKESKQDESGMPNNRFLAERTGGTYSTLKVQPAELEDSGVYFCASSPVRLGNSPLHFGNGTRLTVT.

This clone has ten or more counts. The missing CDR3 end, 3 residues past where the read stops, is filled in from the germline J gene. The chain employs TRBV20-1 and TRBJ1-2, with D unresolved. Germline V gene data show CDR1 as DFQATT and CDR2 as SNEGSKA (reference sequence). This CDR3 region has 15 residues. CDR3 sequence: CSALKPGRSGLGYTF. The covered CDR3 bases are TGCAGTGCTTTGAAACCGGGCCGCAGCGGTCTGGGC.

This clone was picked up many times. This chain's CDR3 is CASSSTGRETQYF. CDR3 bases read: TGTGCCAGCAGCTCGACAGGGAGAGAGACC. V is TRBV7-9 and J is TRBJ2-5; 7 bases line up with TRBD1. Read data end 3 residues before the CDR3 end; the end is taken from the germline J gene. Germline assignment: CDR1 SEHNR and CDR2 FQNEAQ (reference sequence). The CDR3 consists of 13 residues. V lost 4 bases and J lost 4; bases outside the gene matches: 3.

This clone was recorded at least ten times. The observed sequence ends 3 residues before the CDR3 terminus, with the missing tail filled in from the germline J gene. This chain connects TRBV10-3 to TRBJ1-2; tentative D call: TRBD1 (6 bases). V shed 2 bases and J shed 4 bases, with 17 bases lying between them. The CDR3 loop spans 16 amino acids. The germline CDR1 and CDR2 sequences are ENHRY and SYGVKD. CDR3: CAISETSTGQRYGYTF. CDR3 bases read: TGTGCCATCAGTGAGACCTCGACAGGTCAGCGCTATGGC.

In this sample, this clone turned up many times. The CDR3 end lies 3 residues beyond the end of the read and is filled in from the germline J gene. This sequence joins TRBV20-1 and TRBJ2-5; D not certain. With 3 bases removed from V and 4 bases from J, the gap between germline ends came to 9 bases. The CDR3 totals 12 residues. Germline-derived CDR1 and CDR2 are DFQATT and SNEGSKA (reference sequence). The CDR3 loop is CSASSRLETQYF. CDR3 bases read: TGCAGTGCTAGTAGCCGTTTAGAGACC.

This clone was picked up a small number of times. The observed sequence ends 3 residues before the CDR3 terminus, with the missing tail filled in from the germline J gene. The rearrangement uses TRBV5-1 and TRBJ2-5; 10 bases are shared with TRBD2. Germline V gene data show CDR1 as SGHRS and CDR2 as YFSETQ. J lost 5 bases, V lost 4 bases, and 5 bases had no gene match. The CDR3 sequence is 14 residues long. Partial CDR3 DNA: TGCGCCAGCAGCCCTAGCGGGAGCGGGGAGACC. It translates to CASSPSGSGET. The complete CDR3 sequence is CASSPSGSGETQYF.

This clone came up a few times. The CDR3 loop is CAWSVGLSTQYF. The CDR3 bases that were read are TGTGCCTGGAGTGTGGGACTTTCGACC. The V and J genes are TRBV30 and TRBJ2-5; TRBD2 is a possible D gene (6 bases). The sequenced fragment ends 3 residues before the CDR3 boundary, so the rest is inferred from the germline J gene. The CDR3 has 12 residues. The germline V gene has CDR1 GTSNPN and CDR2 SVGIG (reference sequence). V lost 0 bases and J lost 7, with 9 bases in between.

Many counts were recorded for this clone. The read terminates 3 residues before the CDR3 end, so the remaining end is supplied by the germline J gene. The chain uses TRBV30 and TRBJ1-4; possible D gene TRBD1, 6 bases. Trimming took 0 bases from V and 7 from J, leaving 12 bases between them. CDR3 length: 14 residues. Germline-derived CDR1 and CDR2 are GTSNPN and SVGIG (reference sequence). CDR3 protein: CAWSVGQSREKLFF. The CDR3 DNA, read in part, is TGTGCCTGGAGTGTAGGACAGAGCCGTGAAAAA.

This clone appeared many times. CDR3 residues: CASSETVNSYNEQFF. Partial CDR3 DNA: TGTGCCAGCAGTGAAACAGTTAACTCCTACAATGAG. This rearrangement joins TRBV6-1 to TRBJ2-1; no clear D gene. The CDR3 end lies 3 residues beyond the end of the read and is filled in from the germline J gene. V lost 2 bases to trimming and J lost 0 bases, with 8 bases between them. Germline loops: CDR1 MNHNS, CDR2 SASEGT. The CDR3 totals 15 residues.

This clone was seen many times. The read terminates 3 residues before the CDR3 end, so the remaining end is supplied by the germline J gene. The V call is TRBV7-9, the J call TRBJ2-3; D might be TRBD1 (6 bases). The V and J ends lost 5 bases and 2 bases respectively, with 14 bases between them. The CDR3 loop spans 15 amino acids. The germline V gene has CDR1 SEHNR and CDR2 FQNEAQ (reference sequence). CDR3 sequence reads: CASSPGQANTDTQYF. The sequenced CDR3 bases are TGTGCCAGCAGCCCGGGACAAGCCAACACAGATACG.

This clone showed up many times. The CDR3 extends 3 residues past the end of the read, so its final part is completed from the germline J gene. The V call is TRBV2, the J call TRBJ1-4; 7 bases map to TRBD1. There are 14 residues in the CDR3. V lost 7 bases, J lost 5 bases, and 7 bases stayed unmatched. CDR1 SNHLY and CDR2 FYNNEI come from the germline V gene. This chain's CDR3 is CASTLDRLNEKLFF. Incomplete CDR3 DNA: TGTGCCAGCACCCTGGACAGGCTAAATGAAAAA.

This clone was counted many times. The sequence runs out 3 residues before the end of the CDR3; the remainder is reconstructed from the germline J gene. This rearrangement joins TRBV12-3 or TRBV12-4 to TRBJ2-2; the match to TRBD2 covers 15 bases. The CDR3 is 18 amino acids. Trimming took 2 bases from V and 4 from J; bases not matched to a gene: 5. Incomplete CDR3 DNA: TGTGCCAGCAGTTTACGGACTAGCGGGAGGGTGCGCACCGGGGAG. Protein sequence: CASSLRTSGRVRTGE. The entire CDR3 protein is CASSLRTSGRVRTGELFF.

The table lists this clone with many counts. The read stops 3 residues short of the end of the CDR3; the missing end is completed from the germline J gene. The chain combines TRBV28 with TRBJ2-7; no clear D gene. Trimming took off 4 bases at V and 3 bases at J, with 19 bases between the two ends. The CDR3 has 16 residues. Per the germline V gene, CDR1 is MDHEN and CDR2 is SYDVKM. CDR3 in amino acids: CASSSPIGGSHYEQYF. The CDR3 bases that were read are TGTGCCAGCAGTTCCCCGATCGGCGGCTCTCACTACGAG. Looking up the rest from reference TRBV28 and TRBJ2-7 gives the full variable domain: DVKVTQSSRYLVKRTGEKVFLECVQDMDHENMFWYRQDPGLGLRLIYFSYDVKMKEKGDIPEGYSVSREKKERFSLILESASTNQTSMYLCASSSPIGGSHYEQYFGPGTRLTVT.